This T cell receptor beta chain originates from a study of blood T cell repertoires in COVID-19. About the study: Acute and convalescent COVID-19 samples came from the United States, Italy and Spain. In each case, the material was cDNA or gDNA derived from T cells, B-cell-depleted T cells, or PBMCs.

Generated by immunoSEQ multiplex PCR, the TCRdb table keeps only in-frame clones and is missing some. The sample contains 200,000 or so clones, about 85% of which appear only once. CDR3 length: 16 amino acids. V lost 5 bases to trimming and J lost 4 bases; unmatched junction nucleotides: 10. Germline assignment: CDR1 SGHNT and CDR2 YENEEA. The chain uses TRBV11-3 and TRBJ2-5; TRBD2 aligns across 10 bases. The origin of this receptor is a man in his forties or fifties who had recovered from COVID-19. The sample consisted of peripheral blood. As DNA, the CDR3 is TGTGCCAGCAGCCCTTTAGCGGGAGGATTGGGAGAGACCCAGTACTTC. This encodes CASSPLAGGLGETQYF.